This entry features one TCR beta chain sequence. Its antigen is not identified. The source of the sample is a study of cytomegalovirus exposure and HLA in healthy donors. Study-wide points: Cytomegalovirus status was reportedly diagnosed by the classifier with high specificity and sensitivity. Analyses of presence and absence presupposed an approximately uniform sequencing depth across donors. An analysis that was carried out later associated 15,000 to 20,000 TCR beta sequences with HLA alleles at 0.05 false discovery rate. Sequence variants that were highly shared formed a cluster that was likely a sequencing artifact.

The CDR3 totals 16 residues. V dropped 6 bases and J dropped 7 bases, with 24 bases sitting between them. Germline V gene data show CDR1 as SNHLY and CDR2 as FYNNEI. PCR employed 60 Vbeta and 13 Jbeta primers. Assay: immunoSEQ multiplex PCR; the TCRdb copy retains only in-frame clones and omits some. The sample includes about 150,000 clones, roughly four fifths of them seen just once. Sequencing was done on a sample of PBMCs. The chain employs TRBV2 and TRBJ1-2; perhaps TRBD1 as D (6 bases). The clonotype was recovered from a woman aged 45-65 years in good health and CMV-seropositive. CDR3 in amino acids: CASSEGGGTSTGGYTF. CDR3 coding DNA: TGTGCCAGCAGCGAGGGGGGAGGGACCTCCACTGGTGGCTACACCTTC. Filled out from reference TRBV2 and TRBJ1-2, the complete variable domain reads EPEVTQTPSHQVTQMGQEVILRCVPISNHLYFYWYRQILGQKVEFLVSFYNNEISEKSEIFDDQFSVERPDGSNFTLKIRSTKLEDSAMYFCASSEGGGTSTGGYTFGSGTRLTVV.